This TCR beta chain was obtained from a study of CXCR3-negative and CXCR3-positive naive CD8 T cells (dated by TCRdb to the late 2010s). At the level of the whole study: About 135 million TRB reads were obtained in total, roughly 1.5 +/- 0.3 million reads per library. For the TRBV-TRBJ cluster analysis, the naive subsets came from roughly 5 donors, while the memory cells came from 3 donors. Diversity and physicochemical repertoire analyses covered some eleven donors pooled from two independent experiments. Summary of the overall study and its limitations: Within the same donor, TRBV-TRBJ usage looked similar between naive CXCR3-negative and CXCR3-positive cells, but memory cells had distinct patterns. Repertoire diversity was comparably high in both naive subsets but much lower in memory CD8+ T cells. Compared with CXCR3-negative naive cells, CXCR3-positive naive cells had TRB CDR3s with higher hydrophobicity (lower Kidera factor 4), lower energy, and higher strength and volume indices. Because surface CD5, which is linked to self-reactivity in mice, was comparable between the naive subsets, TCR interaction strength was also inferred from TRB CDR3 physicochemical properties. Because CXCR3 expression was partially decreased after cryopreservation, freshly isolated PBMCs were used for most assays.

The CDR3 runs 13 amino acids, cysteine and phenylalanine included. The DNA is unrecorded. Reading the germline V gene gives CDR1 KGHSH and CDR2 LQKENI. Sequencer: NextSeq 550. The Human TCR Profiling Kit (MiLaboratory) was used to prepare UMI-labeled 5' RACE TRB cDNA libraries. The full amount of extracted RNA was used for cDNA synthesis, and the full amount of resulting cDNA was used for PCR amplification. Libraries were prepared in parallel using an identical number of PCR cycles. Per the source publication's procedure: With a minimum of two reads required per UMI, MIGEC and MiXCR pulled out about 49,000 +/- 11,000 unique UMI-labeled TRB cDNA molecules from each library. On average, each library contained approximately 40,000 +/- 10,000 functional in-frame TRB CDR3 nucleotide clonotypes without stop codons. After each sample was downsampled to 5000 UMI-labeled TRB molecules, VDJtools was used to calculate diversity metrics such as normalized Shannon-Wiener and Chao1. For the central five CDR3 residues, VDJtools calculated physicochemical properties weighted by clonotype size, namely interaction energy, strength, volume and Kidera factor 4. With the reads reprocessed by TCRdb, a single entry stands for each CDR3 protein sequence and no DNA is reported. The V and J calls follow TCRdb's processing rather than the paper's. The sample's table lists a count of about 130,000 distinct CDR3 sequences. Jointly, the top ten make up roughly 0.59% of the sample.

For each CD8+ T cell subset, flow sorting was done in triplicate, and roughly 310,000 cells per subset went directly into RLT lysis buffer. To exclude memory contaminants, naive CD8+ T cells were stringently defined as CD45RO-CCR7+CD27+CD95-. Peripheral blood mononuclear cells were isolated from buffy coats by standard density gradient centrifugation. A FACSAria III was used to flow-sort naive CXCR3-negative and CXCR3-positive CD8+ T cells. An RNeasy Mini Kit was used to extract total RNA from the sorted cells. Of note for this clonotype: Its specific antigen is unknown.

The rearrangement joined TRBV18 to TRBJ1-2; TCRdb calls TRBD1, which cannot be checked without DNA. Sequencing was performed on naive CXCR3+ CD8+ T cells from blood. This specimen's cell subset or site label, interpreted: CD45RO-CCR7+CD27+CD95- naive CD8+ T cells expressing CXCR3 (TNR3+). The clonotype originates from a human donor in good health. Some clones in this sample may be carry-over from other donors' samples. The CDR3 corresponds to CASSPGTDYGYTF.